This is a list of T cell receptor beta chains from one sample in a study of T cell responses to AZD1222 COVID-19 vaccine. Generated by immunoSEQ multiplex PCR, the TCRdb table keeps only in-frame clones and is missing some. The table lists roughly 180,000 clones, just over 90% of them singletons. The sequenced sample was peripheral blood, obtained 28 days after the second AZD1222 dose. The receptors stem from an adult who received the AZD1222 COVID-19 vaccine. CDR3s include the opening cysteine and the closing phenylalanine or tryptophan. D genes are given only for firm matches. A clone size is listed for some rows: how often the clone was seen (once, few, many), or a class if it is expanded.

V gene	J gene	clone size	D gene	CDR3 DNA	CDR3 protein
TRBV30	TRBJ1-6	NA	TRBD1	TGTGCCGCCGGGACAGGGGACTCACCCCTCCACTTT	CAAGTGDSPLHF
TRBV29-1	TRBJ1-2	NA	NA	TGCAGCGTTGGGCAGGGAGCTGGCTACACCTTC	CSVGQGAGYTF
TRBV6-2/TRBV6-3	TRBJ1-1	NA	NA	TGTGCCAGCAGTTATGGACAGCGCTACACTGAAGCTTTCTTT	CASSYGQRYTEAFF
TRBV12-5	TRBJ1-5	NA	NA	TGTGCTAGTGGCGGGGAGACCAATCAGCCCCAGCATTTT	CASGGETNQPQHF
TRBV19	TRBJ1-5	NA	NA	TGTGCCAGTAGTATAGTAACGGGCCAGCCCCAGCATTTT	CASSIVTGQPQHF
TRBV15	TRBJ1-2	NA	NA	TGTGCCACCAGCAGAGAGGACGTCGGCTACACCTTC	CATSREDVGYTF
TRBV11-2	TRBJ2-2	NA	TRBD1	TGTGCCAGCAACGATCAAGGGGGCGGCCGGGAGCTGTTTTTT	CASNDQGGGRELFF
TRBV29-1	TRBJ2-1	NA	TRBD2	TGCAGCGTTGGACTAGCGGGTAGTGAGCAGTTCTTC	CSVGLAGSEQFF
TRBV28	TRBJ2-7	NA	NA	TGTGCCAGCAGTTCCAGCGGTGAAGAGCAGTACTTC	CASSSSGEEQYF
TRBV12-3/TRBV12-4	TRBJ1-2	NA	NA	TGTGCCAGCAGTATGTCTCGGGAGCATGGCTACACCTTC	CASSMSREHGYTF
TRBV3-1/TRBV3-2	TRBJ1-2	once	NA	TGTGCCAGCAGCCAAGAACTAGTCTCACAGGCATATGGCTACACCTTC	CASSQELVSQAYGYTF
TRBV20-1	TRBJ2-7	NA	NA	TGCAGTGCTAGTCGGCGGGGAGCCGGTTGGGACGAGCAGTACTTC	CSASRRGAGWDEQYF
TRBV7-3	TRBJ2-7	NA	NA	TGTGCCAGCAGCCTAACCGGGGCCTCAGCGGAGCAGTACTTC	CASSLTGASAEQYF
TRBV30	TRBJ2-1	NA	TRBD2	TGTGCCGGGGCCGGGGCGGGAGGGTCCTATGAGCAGTTCTTC	CAGAGAGGSYEQFF